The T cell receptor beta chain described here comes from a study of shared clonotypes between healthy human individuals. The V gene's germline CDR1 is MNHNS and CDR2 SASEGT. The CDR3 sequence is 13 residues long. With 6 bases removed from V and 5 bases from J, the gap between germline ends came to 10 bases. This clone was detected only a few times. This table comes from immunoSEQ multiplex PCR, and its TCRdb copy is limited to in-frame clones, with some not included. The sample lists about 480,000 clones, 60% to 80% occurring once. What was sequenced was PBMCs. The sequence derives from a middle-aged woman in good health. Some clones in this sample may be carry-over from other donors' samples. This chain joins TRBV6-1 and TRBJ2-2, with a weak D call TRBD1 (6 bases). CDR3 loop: CASRTTGTGELFF. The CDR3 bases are TGTGCCAGCAGAACCACAGGGACCGGGGAGCTGTTTTTT.